This TCR beta chain was documented in a study of blood T cell repertoires in COVID-19. At the level of the study: Samples representing acute and convalescent COVID-19 were sourced from the United States, Italy and Spain. In each case, the material was cDNA or gDNA derived from T cells, B-cell-depleted T cells, or PBMCs.

The CDR3 is 13 residues long. Germline V lookup: CDR1 SGHRS, CDR2 YFSETQ. V gave up 3 bases and J gave up 4 bases, with 10 bases separating them. Methods used by the authors: Reference gene primer amplification gave estimated nucleated cell counts. The data were produced by immunoSEQ multiplex PCR, yet TCRdb's version contains in-frame clones alone and is incomplete. The V and J calls and the clone size are those of that table, but D and trimming were determined from the DNA. Of some 250,000 clones listed, 85% to 90% are singletons. The chain recombines TRBV5-1 with TRBJ1-1; a weak D match, TRBD1 (5 bases). This TCR came from a woman in her seventies with active or convalescent COVID-19. The specimen sequenced was peripheral blood. This CDR3 reads CASSSQGSTEAFF. The CDR3 DNA reads as TGCGCCAGCAGCTCTCAGGGAAGCACTGAAGCTTTCTTT.